This T cell receptor beta chain was recovered during a study of early T cells in non-severe SARS-CoV-2 infection. Whole-study context: Chains from this unsorted whole-blood bulk RNA could not be paired. Points from the study as a whole: Matching against VDJdb likely underestimated virus-specific expansions, favoring anti-spike CD8.

Germline-derived CDR1 and CDR2 are MNHEY and SMNVEV (reference sequence). This CDR3 is built from 13 residues. Trimming took 2 bases from V and 7 from J, leaving 9 bases between them. By sample fraction, this clonotype is medium-sized. Its antigen is undetermined. Individual cDNA molecules carried attached unique molecular identifiers. MiXCR, run by TCRdb on the 5' RACE reads, gives a single entry per CDR3 protein. Of roughly 63,000 distinct CDR3 sequences in the sample, 13% are singletons; the top ten hold less than 6%. The chain employs TRBV27 and TRBJ2-1; no clear D gene. Sequences were obtained from whole blood. This TCR derives from an adult who was a healthcare worker with PCR-confirmed SARS-CoV-2 infection or an uninfected control (not recorded which). CDR3 DNA: TGTGCCAGCAGTTTACAGTCCGTAAATGAGCAGTTCTTC. The encoded protein is CASSLQSVNEQFF.